The 22 T cell receptor beta chains presented below share a single source sample, sequenced in a study of tumor and adjacent non-tumor tissue in lung cancer. Three rounds of nested PCR, following a modified ARM-PCR protocol, produced the TCRbeta library. One entry per CDR3 protein, called by TCRdb with MiXCR from the multiplex PCR reads. Here the sample spans approximately 100,000 distinct CDR3 sequences, 50% to 70% being singletons. The template was RNA from unsorted bulk tissue. Distant lung tissue was collected more than 3 cm away from the tumor edge. The sample consisted of distant non-tumor lung tissue. All receptors come from a man younger than 45 with non-small cell lung cancer.

Worth noting for this clonotype: The junction departs from the called germline gene at one end, perhaps through a read error. V and J are TRBV11-3 and TRBJ2-1; D is ambiguous. The CDR3 length is 15 residues. Germline assignment: CDR1 SGHNT and CDR2 YENEEA. CDR3 residues: CASSLLPPPYNEEFF. DNA of the CDR3: TGTGCCAGCAGCCTACTGCCGCCTCCCTACAATGAGGAGTTCTTC.

The rearrangement uses TRBV12-5 and TRBJ1-5; 9 positions agree with TRBD1. The J call may be faulty, since TRBJ2-3 better matches the DNA end. CDR3 length equals 15 residues. Germline CDR1 is LGHNT and CDR2 is FRNRAP. The DNA for the CDR3 is TGTGCTAGTGCCCTGACAGGGGGTTACAAACAGCCCCAGTATTTT. It encodes CASALTGGYKQPQYF.

This clonotype occurred a few times. A much larger clonotype is one base distant, so this may be a read error. The V and J genes are TRBV12-5 and TRBJ1-1, with a tentative D call TRBD1 (5 bases). V lost 5 bases and J 7 bases, leaving 17 bases between the germline ends. CDR3 length: 14 amino acids. Germline-derived CDR1 and CDR2 are LGHNT and FRNRAP. For the CDR3, the DNA is TGTGCTAGTGGTGTCCGGGACGGGGGGGTTGAAGCTTTCTTT. Translation: CASGVRDGGVEAFF.

This clonotype was observed a handful of times. Mismatch with germline at one junction end may stem from a read error. This chain joins TRBV6-5 and TRBJ2-1, with D possibly being TRBD2 (5 bases). Germline-derived CDR1 and CDR2 are MNHEY and SVGAGI. The CDR3 consists of 15 residues. Written as DNA, the CDR3 is TGTGCTAGCAGTTACGGGGTTCAGGAGTTCAATGAGCAGTTCTTC. The encoded protein is CASSYGVQEFNEQFF.

This clonotype came up a few times. Possible read error: a much larger clone is one base away. This chain connects TRBV6-1 to TRBJ1-2; 10 nucleotides align to TRBD1. Looked up from germline, CDR1 is MNHNS and CDR2 is SASEGT. The CDR3 contains 13 residues. In nucleotides, the CDR3 is TGTGCCATCAGTGACAGGGGGCTTGATGGCTACACCTTC. Amino acid sequence: CAISDRGLDGYTF.

Remarks on this clonotype: A much larger clone differs from this one at a single base, so this may be a read error. The V and J genes are TRBV10-2 and TRBJ2-5, with D possibly being TRBD1 or TRBD2 (6 bases each). This CDR3 is 15 amino acids long. The germline V gene encodes CDR1 WSHSY and CDR2 SAAADI. The CDR3 DNA is TGCGACAGCAGTGAGTCAACTAGGGGGAGGGAGACCCAGTACTTC. Its protein product is CDSSESTRGRETQYF.

This clonotype was recorded a few times. Since a much larger clone is just one base distant, this may be a read error. The genes are TRBV12-3 or TRBV12-4 and TRBJ2-7; D gene uncertain. There are 11 residues in the CDR3. Between the trimmed V and J ends, which lost 7 bases and 2 bases, there was a span of 6 bases. The CDR3 here is CASNPAYEQYF. CDR3 sequence (DNA): TGTGCCAGCAACCCCGCCTACGAGCAGTACTTC.

As regards this clonotype: Compared with germline, one end of the junction differs, possibly owing to a read error. The chain employs TRBV29-1 and TRBJ2-7; 12 bases are shared with TRBD1. Germline CDR1 SQVTM, CDR2 ANQGSEA. CDR3 length: 18 residues. The CDR3 reads CGVPGTGGAGLSTHEQYF. The CDR3 bases are TGCGGCGTTCCCGGGACAGGGGGCGCGGGACTATCAACCCACGAGCAGTACTTC.

In regard to this clonotype: A read error may produce the germline difference seen at one junction end. V gene TRBV20-1 combines with J gene TRBJ2-7; D not certain. CDR3 size: 13 residues. The germline V gene encodes CDR1 DFQATT and CDR2 SNEGSKA (reference sequence). CDR3 sequence reads: CSARGVTSYEHYF. CDR3 nucleotide sequence: TGCAGTGCTAGAGGGGTGACCTCCTACGAGCATTACTTC.

Turning to this clonotype: Germline is not matched at one junction end, which may reflect a read error. The rearrangement joins TRBV6-2 or TRBV6-3 to TRBJ1-1; D is unresolved. The CDR3 has 14 residues. Looked up from germline, CDR1 is MNHEY and CDR2 is SVGEGT. DNA for the CDR3: TGTGCCAGTAGTTACGGAGGGATGAACACTGAAGCTTTCTTT. Translating it yields CASSYGGMNTEAFF.

Of note for this clonotype: Just one base apart from a much larger clone, this may be a read error. The genes are TRBV11-2 and TRBJ2-7; 8 nucleotides agree with TRBD1. Per the germline V gene, CDR1 is SGHAT and CDR2 is FQNNGV. V lost 4 bases and J lost 6; bases outside the gene matches: 11. This CDR3 has 15 amino acids. For the CDR3, the DNA is TGTGCCAGCAGCTCGGGGACAGGCCGGACCTGCGAGCAGTACTTC. Residues: CASSSGTGRTCEQYF.

A remark on this clonotype: Sequence at one end of the junction differs from germline and may be a read error. This CDR3 is CANSPRLPVYEQYF. In nucleotides, the CDR3 is TGTGCCAACAGCCCCCGCCTCCCTGTCTACGAGCAGTACTTC. This chain connects TRBV11-3 to TRBJ2-7; D gene uncertain. From germline, CDR1 is SGHNT and CDR2 YENEEA. The CDR3 consists of 14 residues.

This clonotype was seen once. Compared with germline, one end of the junction differs, possibly owing to a read error. The chain uses TRBV11-2 and TRBJ2-1; 9 bases agree with TRBD1. CDR1 and CDR2 from the germline V gene are SGHAT and FQNNGV. The CDR3 is made up of 15 amino acids. The DNA for the CDR3 is TGTACCAGCAGCTTCGGGACAGGGTACTACAATGAGCAGTTCTTC. Amino acid sequence: CTSSFGTGYYNEQFF. Full variable domain (missing parts from reference TRBV11-2 and TRBJ2-1): EAGVAQSPRYKIIEKRQSVAFWCNPISGHATLYWYQQILGQGPKLLIQFQNNGVVDDSQLPKDRFSAERLKGVDSTLKIQPAKLEDSAVYLCTSSFGTGYYNEQFFGPGTRLTVL.

A remark on this clonotype: A much larger clone lies one base from this, so it may be a read error. This sequence joins TRBV24-1 and TRBJ2-5; 11 bases fit TRBD2. The CDR3 has 16 amino acids. Germline assignment: CDR1 KGHDR and CDR2 SFDVKD. The CDR3 DNA is TGTGCCATCAGTGACCCTGGACTAGCGGGTAAAGAGACCCAGTACTTC. Amino acid sequence: CAISDPGLAGKETQYF.

This clonotype was picked up many times. The V and J genes are TRBV6-5 and TRBJ1-2; D unclear. The CDR3 runs to 12 residues. The germline V and J ends were trimmed by 8 bases and 2 bases, with 9 bases remaining between them. The V gene's germline CDR1 is MNHEY and CDR2 SVGAGI. CDR3 DNA: TGTGCCAGCCGGGAGGACAACTATGGCTACACCTTC. Encoded protein: CASREDNYGYTF.

The rearrangement joins TRBV20-1 to TRBJ2-1; tentative D call: TRBD2 (5 bases). V was trimmed by 4 bases and J by 0 bases, leaving 13 bases between them. Per germline, CDR1 DFQATT and CDR2 SNEGSKA (reference sequence). This CDR3 is 15 amino acids long. The CDR3 reads CSAIDRGSSYNEQFF. In nucleotides, the CDR3 is TGCAGTGCTATAGATAGAGGGAGCTCCTACAATGAGCAGTTCTTC.

This clonotype was counted a few times. The conserved closing phenylalanine or tryptophan is absent in this CDR3, likely reflecting a read error. The DNA for the CDR3 is TGTACCAGCAGCCTCTATACCCGGATCTCTGGAAACACCATATATTCT. This translates into CTSSLYTRISGNTIYS. This chain links TRBV11-2 with TRBJ1-3; unclear D gene. This CDR3 contains 16 residues. The germline V gene has CDR1 SGHAT and CDR2 FQNNGV.

For this clonotype: The CDR3 end shows no conserved phenylalanine or tryptophan, and so a read error is likely. The chain joins TRBV24-1 to TRBJ2-5; the match to TRBD1 covers 7 bases. J gave up 5 bases and V 0 bases, and 8 bases lay outside the gene matches. From germline, CDR1 is KGHDR and CDR2 SFDVKD. The CDR3 is made up of 16 amino acids. The CDR3 reads CATSDLHRGNEETQYS. The CDR3 coding sequence is TGTGCCACCAGTGATTTGCACAGGGGAAACGAGGAGACCCAGTACTCC.

This clonotype was detected only a few times. A read error may explain this, as a much larger clone is one base away. V and J are TRBV7-9 and TRBJ1-4, with 7 bases that match TRBD1. Germline V gene data show CDR1 as SEHNR and CDR2 as FQNEAQ (reference sequence). CDR3 length: 14 amino acids. The CDR3 nucleotides read TGTACCAGCAGCTTAGTCGGGACAGCTGAAAAACTGTTTTTT. As protein: CTSSLVGTAEKLFF.

On this clonotype itself: An end of the junction does not agree with germline; a read error may underlie this. This sequence joins TRBV20-1 and TRBJ2-3, with 7 bases identical to TRBD2. The CDR3 sequence is 14 residues long. Germline V lookup: CDR1 DFQATT, CDR2 SNEGSKA (reference sequence). The CDR3 loop reads CSAVCGLVLDTQCF. The DNA of the CDR3 is TGTAGTGCGGTATGCGGACTAGTTCTAGATACGCAGTGTTTT.

Ten or more counts support this clonotype. The chain joins TRBV20-1 to TRBJ2-7; D remains unclear. Germline CDR1 DFQATT, CDR2 SNEGSKA (reference sequence). V dropped 1 base and J dropped 0 bases, with 13 bases sitting between them. The length of the CDR3 is 15 residues. CDR3 nucleotides: TGCAGTGCTAGAGGGGGTGGCCAGACCTCCTACGAGCAGTACTTC. Residues: CSARGGGQTSYEQYF.

Note on this clonotype: The junction differs from germline at one of its ends, possibly a read error. The CDR3 region is CVSRGQGNRASGFHRTSYNEQFF. CDR3 bases: TGTGTCAGCAGGGGACAGGGAAACAGGGCTAGCGGATTTCACAGAACTTCCTACAATGAGCAGTTCTTC. The chain uses TRBV12-3 or TRBV12-4 and TRBJ2-1, with TRBD1 matching 9 bases. The CDR3 sequence is 23 residues long.